The 21 T cell receptor beta chains listed next were all sequenced from one sample in a study of T cell responses to AZD1222 COVID-19 vaccine. Only in-frame clones appear in the TCRdb table, and some are missing; sequencing was by immunoSEQ multiplex PCR. The sample contains around 170,000 clones, around nine tenths of which appear only once. The sequenced sample was peripheral blood, obtained 28 days after the second AZD1222 dose. The receptors were gathered from an adult who received the AZD1222 COVID-19 vaccine.

The chain has TRBV19 and TRBJ2-5; D unresolved. This CDR3 comprises 15 residues. Germline loops: CDR1 LNHDA, CDR2 SQIVND (reference sequence). V lost 3 bases to trimming and J lost 4 bases, with 15 bases between them. Here the CDR3 DNA reads TGTGCCAGTAGTATCGTTAACCTCGGAGCAGAGACCCAGTACTTC. Protein product: CASSIVNLGAETQYF.

The V gene is TRBV5-1, the J gene TRBJ2-2; 8 positions match TRBD2. This CDR3 comprises 17 residues. The V and J ends lost 1 base and 7 bases, in that order; junction bases with no gene match: 12. Germline V CDR1 and CDR2: SGHRS, YFSETQ. CDR3: CASSLISGTSNLGELFF. CDR3 sequence (DNA): TGCGCCAGCAGCTTGATATCCGGGACTAGTAACCTCGGGGAGCTGTTTTTT.

The genes are TRBV11-2 and TRBJ2-4; 9 positions agree with TRBD1. Germline V gene data show CDR1 as SGHAT and CDR2 as FQNNGV. The CDR3 covers 16 residues. With V trimmed by 5 bases and J by 3 bases, 8 bases remained unmatched. This CDR3 is CASSDQRQGGKNIQYF. The CDR3 bases are TGTGCCAGCAGCGACCAACGACAGGGGGGCAAAAACATTCAGTACTTC. Using reference TRBV11-2 and TRBJ2-4 for the parts outside the CDR3, the full variable domain is EAGVAQSPRYKIIEKRQSVAFWCNPISGHATLYWYQQILGQGPKLLIQFQNNGVVDDSQLPKDRFSAERLKGVDSTLKIQPAKLEDSAVYLCASSDQRQGGKNIQYFGAGTRLSVL.

The sample holds one count of this clone. The CDR3 region is CASSYSSRGGSYEQYF. The CDR3 DNA reads TGTGCCAGCAGTTACTCGTCACGCGGGGGTTCCTACGAGCAGTACTTC. The chain links TRBV6-6 to TRBJ2-7; 7 bases align to TRBD2. Trimming took 0 bases from V and 1 from J; bases not matched to a gene: 6. The length of the CDR3 is 16 residues. CDR1 is MNHNY and CDR2 is SVGAGI in the germline V gene (reference sequence).

Here the CDR3 reads CASSYETRSHEQFF. CDR3 coding DNA: TGTGCCAGCAGTTACGAGACTAGGTCTCATGAGCAGTTCTTC. The rearrangement joins TRBV6-2 or TRBV6-3 to TRBJ2-1, with D possibly TRBD2 on 6 matching bases. The CDR3 is 14 residues long. The V end was cut by 2 bases, the J end by 8 bases, with 13 bases between. The germline CDR1 and CDR2 sequences are MNHEY and SVGEGT.

The chain carries TRBV6-5 and TRBJ1-2; 7 nucleotides agree with TRBD1. CDR1 and CDR2 from the germline V gene are MNHEY and SVGAGI. The CDR3 is 14 residues long. With 5 bases clipped from V and 1 base from J, the junction kept 4 bases outside the gene matches. The CDR3 here is CASSRDSNNYGYTF. DNA for the CDR3: TGTGCCAGCAGTCGGGACAGCAATAACTATGGCTACACCTTC.

This clone was seen more than once but under ten times. This rearrangement joins TRBV9 to TRBJ1-5; tentatively, D is TRBD1 (6 bases). The V gene's germline CDR1 is SGDLS and CDR2 YYNGEE. V lost 2 bases to trimming and J lost 9 bases, with 18 bases between them. There are 15 residues in the CDR3. The CDR3, as DNA: TGTGCCAGCAGCGTTGGGGGCCGATCAATTATGCCCCAGCATTTT. Translated: CASSVGGRSIMPQHF.

V and J are TRBV5-1 and TRBJ1-2; tentatively, D is TRBD1 (5 bases). Deletions cut 4 bases from V and 6 bases from J, with 19 bases between. The CDR3 covers 15 residues. Germline V gene sequence: CDR1 SGHRS, CDR2 YFSETQ. CDR3 in amino acids: CASSPRGGEKNGYTF. CDR3 in DNA: TGCGCCAGCAGCCCACGGGGAGGGGAGAAAAATGGCTACACCTTC.

The chain is built from TRBV29-1 and TRBJ2-3, with TRBD2 as a possible D gene (5 bases). There are 12 residues in the CDR3. V shed 4 bases and J shed 6 bases, with 11 bases lying between them. Germline-derived CDR1 and CDR2 are SQVTM and ANQGSEA. The CDR3 sequence: CSVVLVADTQYF. DNA of the CDR3: TGCAGCGTTGTACTAGTTGCGGATACGCAGTATTTT.

The rearrangement links TRBV2 to TRBJ2-4; D is uncertain. Germline assignment: CDR1 SNHLY and CDR2 FYNNEI. The CDR3 is made up of 15 amino acids. The V and J ends lost 3 bases and 1 base respectively, with 10 bases between them. CDR3 protein: CASSDPVFAKNIQYF. CDR3 sequence (DNA): TGTGCCAGCAGTGATCCCGTTTTTGCCAAAAACATTCAGTACTTC.

Regarding this clone: Other DNA sequences in this sample translate to the same CDR3. The rearrangement joins TRBV6-5 to TRBJ1-1; a weak D match, TRBD1 (5 bases). The CDR3 is made up of 12 amino acids. Between the trimmed V and J ends, which lost 8 bases and 2 bases, there was a span of 9 bases. Per germline, CDR1 MNHEY and CDR2 SVGAGI. CDR3 sequence reads: CASSRGNTEAFF. Written as DNA, the CDR3 is TGTGCCAGCTCGAGGGGCAACACTGAAGCTTTCTTT.

This sequence joins TRBV7-2 and TRBJ2-7; TRBD2 is a possible D gene (7 bases). The germline V gene encodes CDR1 SGHTA and CDR2 FQGNSA. The CDR3 has 14 residues. The V gene lost 0 bases and the J gene lost 4 bases, with 10 bases spanning the gap. CDR3 protein: CASSLAGGQYEQYF. CDR3 nucleotide sequence: TGTGCCAGCAGCTTAGCGGGGGGGCAGTACGAGCAGTACTTC. The complete variable domain, with remaining parts taken from reference TRBV7-2 and TRBJ2-7, reads GAGVSQSPSNKVTEKGKDVELRCDPISGHTALYWYRQSLGQGLEFLIYFQGNSAPDKSGLPSDRFSAERTGGSVSTLTIQRTQQEDSAVYLCASSLAGGQYEQYFGPGTRLTVT.

The CDR3 DNA reads as TGTGCCTGGTCCGAAGGGGGCGGGGGCACTGAAGCTTTCTTT. Translation gives CAWSEGGGGTEAFF. The rearrangement uses TRBV30 and TRBJ1-1; 7 bases align to TRBD1. After removal of 5 bases from V and 4 bases from J, the junction contained 10 bases not matched to a gene. The germline CDR1 and CDR2 sequences are GTSNPN and SVGIG (reference sequence). CDR3 length equals 14 residues.

This rearrangement joins TRBV20-1 to TRBJ1-4; a weak D match, TRBD1 (5 bases). This CDR3 contains 11 residues. The germline V and J ends were trimmed by 6 bases and 8 bases, with 10 bases remaining between them. Germline V gene data show CDR1 as DFQATT and CDR2 as SNEGSKA (reference sequence). The CDR3 region has the DNA TGCAGTGCCTACAGGACGGAAAAACTGTTTTTT. Translation: CSAYRTEKLFF.

This clone was seen once. V usage is TRBV19 and J usage is TRBJ1-2; no clear D. Trimming stripped 0 bases from V and 7 bases from J, with 3 bases between. The CDR3 sequence is 11 residues long. Germline V gives CDR1 LNHDA, CDR2 SQIVND (reference sequence). For the CDR3, the DNA is TGTGCCAGTAGTATAGAAACTGGCTACACCTTC. It yields the protein CASSIETGYTF.

The chain recombines TRBV5-1 with TRBJ2-5, with D perhaps TRBD1 (6 bases). With 0 bases removed from V and 5 bases from J, the gap between germline ends came to 14 bases. The CDR3 length is 15 residues. Germline assignment: CDR1 SGHRS and CDR2 YFSETQ. The CDR3 bases are TGCGCCAGCAGCTTGGAATGGGGGCGTTGGGAGACCCAGTACTTC. This sequence encodes CASSLEWGRWETQYF.

The chain has TRBV19 and TRBJ1-5; D not resolved. The germline V gene encodes CDR1 LNHDA and CDR2 SQIVND (reference sequence). CDR3 length: 14 amino acids. V shed 5 bases and J shed 3 bases, with 11 bases lying between them. CDR3 nucleotide sequence: TGTGCCAGTAGTCTAGGCTTCAACAATCAGCCCCAGCATTTT. Its translation is CASSLGFNNQPQHF.

The chain has TRBV5-1 and TRBJ1-4; tentative D call: TRBD1 (5 bases). Trimming shortened V by 4 bases and J by 0 bases, and 10 bases separated the two germline ends. Germline loops: CDR1 SGHRS, CDR2 YFSETQ. CDR3 size: 15 residues. The CDR3 protein is CASSGPGATNEKLFF. The CDR3 nucleotides are TGCGCCAGCAGCGGTCCGGGGGCAACTAATGAAAAACTGTTTTTT.

V is TRBV2 and J is TRBJ2-7, with D tentatively TRBD2 (5 bases). The CDR3 spans 12 residues. CDR1 SNHLY and CDR2 FYNNEI come from the germline V gene. The ends were cut back, 8 bases at V and 0 bases at J, with 8 bases in the middle. In DNA form, the CDR3 reads TGTGCCAGCCGGGGTGCCTCCTACGAGCAGTACTTC. Translating gives CASRGASYEQYF. Using reference TRBV2 and TRBJ2-7 for the parts outside the CDR3, the full variable domain is EPEVTQTPSHQVTQMGQEVILRCVPISNHLYFYWYRQILGQKVEFLVSFYNNEISEKSEIFDDQFSVERPDGSNFTLKIRSTKLEDSAMYFCASRGASYEQYFGPGTRLTVT.

In this sample, this clone turned up once. V gene TRBV6-5 combines with J gene TRBJ2-1; D ambiguous. Trimming pared 0 bases from V and 7 bases from J, leaving 7 bases between. This CDR3 is 13 amino acids long. CDR1 and CDR2 from the germline V gene are MNHEY and SVGAGI. This CDR3 reads CASSYSTLNEQFF. CDR3 bases: TGTGCCAGCAGTTACTCGACTCTGAATGAGCAGTTCTTC.

This clone was counted a single time. CDR3 loop: CASSVEGQSTDTQYF. CDR3 coding DNA: TGTGCCAGCAGCGTAGAAGGACAGTCCACAGATACGCAGTATTTT. The chain recombines TRBV9 with TRBJ2-3, with D possibly TRBD1 on 6 matching bases. The ends were cut back, 0 bases at V and 2 bases at J, with 10 bases in the middle. Germline lookup yields CDR1 SGDLS and CDR2 YYNGEE. The CDR3 sequence is 15 residues long.